The 20 T cell receptor beta chains below come from one sample, sequenced in a study of T cell responses to AZD1222 COVID-19 vaccine. Some clones are missing from TCRdb's copy, which holds only in-frame ones; the method was immunoSEQ multiplex PCR. Among over 110,000 clones listed, 85% to 90% were seen once. Source: peripheral blood, taken 28 days after the second AZD1222 dose. The receptors come from an adult who received the AZD1222 COVID-19 vaccine.

This chain links TRBV5-1 with TRBJ2-1, with 7 nucleotides matching TRBD1. The V gene end was trimmed by 0 bases and the J gene end by 1 base; junction bases not matched to a gene: 4. Germline CDR1 and CDR2: SGHRS and YFSETQ. This CDR3 spans 16 amino acids. The CDR3 DNA follows: TGCGCCAGCAGCTTGGAGGGGGCAAGGTCCTACAATGAGCAGTTCTTC. Encoded protein: CASSLEGARSYNEQFF.

The genes are TRBV28 and TRBJ2-4, with 9 bases matching TRBD1. J was trimmed by 3 bases and V by 7 bases; bases with no gene match: 7. Germline V lookup: CDR1 MDHEN, CDR2 SYDVKM. The length of the CDR3 is 15 residues. The CDR3 coding sequence is TGTGCCAGCACCCCACAGGGGGCCCTCAAAAACATTCAGTACTTC. As protein: CASTPQGALKNIQYF.

V usage is TRBV30 and J usage is TRBJ1-5; no clear D gene. Trimming took off 0 bases at V and 5 bases at J, with 8 bases between the two ends. The CDR3 loop spans 13 amino acids. Germline-derived CDR1 and CDR2 are GTSNPN and SVGIG (reference sequence). CDR3 in DNA: TGTGCCTGGAGTGTCGGACGAGATCAGCCCCAGCATTTT. Its translation is CAWSVGRDQPQHF. The full variable domain, with the rest looked up from reference TRBV30 and TRBJ1-5, is SQTIHQWPATLVQPVGSPLSLECTVEGTSNPNLYWYRQAAGRGLQLLFYSVGIGQISSEVPQNLSASRPQDRQFILSSKKLLLSDSGFYLCAWSVGRDQPQHFGDGTRLSIL.

The J gene is TRBJ2-1, the V gene TRBV18; 11 positions agree with TRBD2. CDR1 and CDR2 from the germline V gene are KGHSH and LQKENI. The CDR3 spans 16 residues. J gave up 4 bases and V 6 bases, and 8 bases lay outside the gene matches. The CDR3 is CASSPRGLADYNEQFF. The CDR3 region has the DNA TGTGCCAGCTCGCCGCGGGGACTAGCGGATTACAATGAGCAGTTCTTC. The complete variable domain, with remaining parts taken from reference TRBV18 and TRBJ2-1, reads NAGVMQNPRHLVRRRGQEARLRCSPMKGHSHVYWYRQLPEEGLKFMVYLQKENIIDESGMPKERFSAEFPKEGPSILRIQQVVRGDSAAYFCASSPRGLADYNEQFFGPGTRLTVL.

The chain joins TRBV24-1 to TRBJ1-6; possible D gene TRBD1, 6 bases. V shed 4 bases and J shed 7 bases, with 10 bases lying between them. CDR1 is KGHDR and CDR2 is SFDVKD in the germline V gene. The CDR3 consists of 14 residues. The CDR3 protein is CATSEGARNSPLHF. The CDR3 DNA is TGTGCCACCAGTGAGGGGGCGAGGAATTCACCCCTCCACTTT.

The chain links TRBV5-4 to TRBJ1-5; tentatively, D is TRBD1 (5 bases). The V and J ends lost 4 bases and 5 bases respectively, with 10 bases between them. The CDR3 loop spans 13 amino acids. Per the germline V gene, CDR1 is SGHNT and CDR2 is YYREEE (reference sequence). The CDR3 spells CASSRDRDQPQHF. Written as DNA, the CDR3 is TGTGCCAGCAGCCGGGACCGAGATCAGCCCCAGCATTTT.

V and J are TRBV28 and TRBJ2-1, with 9 nucleotides matching TRBD2. The trim removed 5 bases at V and 5 bases at J, leaving 7 bases unmatched. Germline-derived CDR1 and CDR2 are MDHEN and SYDVKM. CDR3 size: 15 residues. CDR3 region: CASSSSGSSDNEQFF. CDR3 DNA sequence: TGTGCCAGCAGTAGTAGCGGGAGTAGCGACAATGAGCAGTTCTTC. Complete variable domain (other parts from reference TRBV28 and TRBJ2-1): DVKVTQSSRYLVKRTGEKVFLECVQDMDHENMFWYRQDPGLGLRLIYFSYDVKMKEKGDIPEGYSVSREKKERFSLILESASTNQTSMYLCASSSSGSSDNEQFFGPGTRLTVL.

The chain joins TRBV19 to TRBJ2-7; D gene ambiguous. CDR3 length: 11 amino acids. The germline V gene encodes CDR1 LNHDA and CDR2 SQIVND (reference sequence). Trimming pared 10 bases from V and 3 bases from J, leaving 10 bases between. The CDR3 loop reads CATHDLYEQYF. The CDR3, as DNA: TGTGCCACGCATGACCTCTACGAGCAGTACTTC.

In this sample, this clone turned up a few times. The rearrangement uses TRBV30 and TRBJ2-7; TRBD1 matches 9 bases. After removal of 4 bases from V and 7 bases from J, the junction contained 11 bases not matched to a gene. The germline gives CDR1 GTSNPN, CDR2 SVGIG (reference sequence). This CDR3 region has 14 residues. CDR3 sequence: CAWTPGQGLWEQYF. For the CDR3, the DNA is TGTGCCTGGACCCCGGGACAGGGCTTGTGGGAGCAGTACTTC.

The chain is built from TRBV10-1 and TRBJ1-6; D gene unclear. V was shortened by 6 bases and J by 2 bases, with 8 bases between the two germline ends. The CDR3 has 14 residues. The germline gives CDR1 WNHNN, CDR2 SYGVQD (reference sequence). This CDR3 is CASSVSTYNSPLHF. The DNA for the CDR3 is TGCGCCAGCAGCGTATCCACCTATAATTCACCCCTCCACTTT.

This clone has a single count. The chain combines TRBV18 with TRBJ2-2; D might be TRBD1 (5 bases). The V end lost 0 bases, the J end lost 1 base, and 9 bases lay between the germline ends. The CDR3 length is 16 residues. The V gene's germline CDR1 is KGHSH and CDR2 LQKENI. CDR3 protein: CASSPPSQGNTGELFF. The CDR3 nucleotides read TGTGCCAGCTCACCACCGTCCCAGGGGAACACCGGGGAGCTGTTTTTT.

CDR3 residues: CATSRVGSTNEKLFF. CDR3 sequence (DNA): TGTGCCACCAGCAGAGTAGGGTCAACTAATGAAAAACTGTTTTTT. The chain couples TRBV15 to TRBJ1-4, with D hard to call. The CDR3 is made up of 15 amino acids. The V end lost 1 base, the J end lost 0 bases, and 6 bases lay between the germline ends. Germline V gives CDR1 LNHNV, CDR2 YYDKDF (reference sequence).

The rearrangement uses TRBV10-3 and TRBJ1-2; D is ambiguous. CDR3 length: 13 amino acids. Looked up from germline, CDR1 is ENHRY and CDR2 is SYGVKD. Trimming pared 10 bases from V and 2 bases from J, leaving 14 bases between. CDR3 protein: CATRPTPNYGYTF. The DNA for the CDR3 is TGTGCCACCCGCCCTACACCGAACTATGGCTACACCTTC.

V and J are TRBV4-1 and TRBJ2-5; TRBD2 aligns across 7 bases. After removal of 4 bases from V and 1 base from J, the junction contained 12 bases not matched to a gene. Germline V gives CDR1 MGHRA, CDR2 YSYEKL. The CDR3 runs to 17 residues. The CDR3 loop reads CASSPKLGGSFQETQYF. The CDR3, as DNA: TGCGCCAGCAGCCCTAAACTGGGGGGGAGTTTCCAAGAGACCCAGTACTTC.

The J gene is TRBJ1-2, the V gene TRBV5-6, with D maybe TRBD1 (6 bases). This CDR3 is built from 14 residues. Germline V gene data show CDR1 as SGHDT and CDR2 as YYEEEE. V dropped 0 bases and J dropped 4 bases, with 10 bases sitting between them. The CDR3 coding sequence is TGTGCCAGCAGCTTGGACAGGGCAACCTATGGCTACACCTTC. Residues: CASSLDRATYGYTF.

The CDR3 sequence is CASSHPGQQNSPLHF. In DNA, the CDR3 is TGTGCCAGCAGCCACCCGGGACAGCAAAATTCACCCCTCCACTTT. The V call is TRBV7-2, the J call TRBJ1-6; 7 positions agree with TRBD1. The CDR3 has 15 amino acids. After removal of 5 bases from V and 7 bases from J, the junction contained 8 bases not matched to a gene. Germline assignment: CDR1 SGHTA and CDR2 FQGNSA.

The V gene is TRBV28, the J gene TRBJ1-2; 10 bases agree with TRBD1. Germline-derived CDR1 and CDR2 are MDHEN and SYDVKM. The CDR3 has 15 residues. Germline trimming cut 2 bases from V and 8 bases from J; bases unmatched to any gene: 8. CDR3 DNA sequence: TGTGCCAGCAGTTTAAACCCCGGGACAGGGGTCGGCTACACCTTC. This sequence encodes CASSLNPGTGVGYTF.

V and J are TRBV24-1 and TRBJ1-5; D possibly corresponds to TRBD1 (6 bases). The germline gives CDR1 KGHDR, CDR2 SFDVKD. The CDR3 has 14 amino acids. Trimming removed 5 bases at V and 2 bases at J, with 9 bases between. This CDR3 is CATSGTAGNQPQHF. CDR3 DNA sequence: TGTGCCACCAGTGGGACAGCCGGCAATCAGCCCCAGCATTTT.

This clone was detected a few times. The chain links TRBV7-3 to TRBJ2-7, with unresolved D. The CDR3 sequence is 14 residues long. In germline, CDR1 is SGHTA, CDR2 FQGTGA. With 1 base removed from V and 2 bases from J, the gap between germline ends came to 9 bases. This chain's CDR3 is CASSLIPSTYEQYF. The CDR3, as DNA: TGTGCCAGCAGCTTAATCCCGAGCACCTACGAGCAGTACTTC.

The gene calls are TRBV2 and TRBJ1-4; D is possibly TRBD1 (6 bases). The CDR3 length is 14 residues. Trimming removed 4 bases from V and 8 bases from J, with 14 bases in between. The V gene's germline CDR1 is SNHLY and CDR2 FYNNEI. CDR3 DNA: TGTGCCAGCAGTGTTCAGGGGCCGAGGGAAAAACTGTTTTTT. Translated, it gives CASSVQGPREKLFF.